One T cell receptor beta chain is described in this entry. Its cognate antigen has yet to be identified. Base-call qualities are not available, and no considerably larger clone is one nucleotide away. Collaborating institutions collected whole blood in K2EDTA tubes following their own protocols. For TCRbeta analysis, collaborators shipped samples as frozen whole blood, isolated PBMCs, or DNA extracted from either of those sample types. TCRbeta CDR3 regions were amplified from genomic DNA by means of the immunoSEQ Assay, a bias-controlled multiplex PCR. In the source study's methods: The number of nucleated cells in each sample was estimated by amplification of reference gene primers within the assay. To quantify the absolute abundance of each unique TCRbeta CDR3 rearrangement, sequence reads were collapsed and filtered. For each sample, productive Simpson clonality was calculated as the square root of Simpson's diversity index over productive rearrangements. Not all clones reach the TCRdb copy of this immuneACCESS table, which keeps in-frame sequences only. Checked studies attribute under half of the gap to unresolved V genes and leave the rest unexplained. V and J calls and clone size are given by that table; D and trimming were obtained from the DNA. This sample has roughly 120,000 clones in its table, and about three quarters of those were observed once. About 0.84% of the sample rests with the top ten.

Its CDR3 holds 18 amino acids, cysteine through phenylalanine. The only DNA kept is the CDR3, 54 bases in frame from the first base. From V the trimming removes 1 base and from J it removes 5 bases, while the gene matches leave 15 bases of the junction unaccounted for. The germline V gene provides CDR1 SGDLS and CDR2 YYNGEE. This entry comes from a study of blood T cell repertoires in COVID-19 (dated by TCRdb to the early 2020s). As for the study more broadly: Samples covering the acute and convalescent phases of COVID-19 were provided by collaborators in the United States, Italy and Spain. Where available, HLA class I and class II types were taken from metadata supplied by the sample provider and were not determined by assay-based typing. The material from the prospective study consisted of cDNA or gDNA derived from T cells, B-cell-depleted T cells, or PBMCs. Deeply sampled blood TCRbeta repertoires from subjects exposed to, actively infected with, or recovered from COVID-19 were included in the dataset. The samples were drawn from the first 160 participants of the ongoing ImmuneRACE study and from more than 1,000 subjects provided by 6 global collaborators. A de-identified subject ID, COVID-19 status, age in years and sex were almost always included in the sample metadata. The repertoires were made available in a free public database intended to serve as a resource for research on the immune response to SARS-CoV-2. Points the paper makes about the study in general: Clinical and demographic metadata were provided uncurated, with the amount varying by source and participant.

The clonotype originates from a human donor with acute or convalescent COVID-19. The donor label of this sample is uncertain. The V and J segments used are TRBV9 and TRBJ1-2, and TRBD1 matches 9 of the central bases. Source material: peripheral blood. Read as DNA, the sequence is TGTGCCAGCAGCGTAAGCAGGACGCGGGGGACAGGGTTATATGGCTACACCTTC. The resulting protein is CASSVSRTRGTGLYGYTF.